These 28 T cell receptor beta chains came from one sample sequenced in a study of shared clonotypes between healthy human individuals. TCRdb's table, derived via immunoSEQ multiplex PCR, lists solely in-frame clones and lacks some. This table has around 1.6 million clones, roughly 98% appearing once. The sample was naive CD4+ T cells sorted from blood. Subset noted: CD45RA+ positively selected. The receptors come from a man aged 30-40 years in good health.

This chain uses TRBV28 with TRBJ1-2, with unresolved D. This CDR3 contains 12 residues. Germline V gene sequence: CDR1 MDHEN, CDR2 SYDVKM. The ends were cut back, 0 bases at V and 8 bases at J, with 7 bases in the middle. The CDR3 DNA follows: TGTGCCAGCAGTTTATGGCCGGACGGCTACACCTTC. This translates into CASSLWPDGYTF.

V usage is TRBV18 and J usage is TRBJ2-3; unclear D gene. The ends were cut back, 5 bases at V and 0 bases at J, with 9 bases in the middle. Germline CDR1 reads KGHSH; CDR2 reads LQKENI. This CDR3 spans 14 amino acids. CDR3 nucleotides: TGTGCCAGCTCATATACGGGTAGCACAGATACGCAGTATTTT. Translating it yields CASSYTGSTDTQYF.

V usage is TRBV13 and J usage is TRBJ2-3, with 10 bases aligning to TRBD2. Germline-derived CDR1 and CDR2 are PRHDT and FYEKMQ (reference sequence). V was pared by 4 bases and J by 4 bases, with 2 bases of the junction left unmatched. This CDR3 contains 14 residues. CDR3 region: CASSWGLASDTQYF. CDR3 sequence (DNA): TGTGCCAGCAGCTGGGGACTAGCGTCAGATACGCAGTATTTT.

This sequence joins TRBV7-9 and TRBJ2-5, with a weak D call TRBD1 (6 bases). Germline V lookup: CDR1 SEHNR, CDR2 FQNEAQ (reference sequence). CDR3 length: 15 residues. Between the trimmed V and J ends, which lost 8 bases and 4 bases, there was a span of 20 bases. CDR3 sequence: CASGTFQVTAETQYF. CDR3 sequence (DNA): TGTGCCAGCGGGACATTTCAAGTTACTGCAGAGACCCAGTACTTC.

DNA for the CDR3: TGTGCCATCAGTGAGGGACACGCGAACACCGGGGAGCTGTTTTTT. Translating gives CAISEGHANTGELFF. The chain uses TRBV10-3 and TRBJ2-2; maybe TRBD1 (5 bases). Germline V gene lookup returns CDR1 ENHRY and CDR2 SYGVKD. The CDR3 consists of 15 residues. V lost 2 bases and J lost 0, with 7 bases in between.

The genes are TRBV27 and TRBJ1-5, with TRBD1 matching over 7 bases. The CDR3 contains 13 residues. From germline, CDR1 is MNHEY and CDR2 SMNVEV (reference sequence). The ends lost 5 bases at V and 2 bases at J; junction bases unmatched: 0. Written as DNA, the CDR3 is TGTGCCAGCAGTACAGGGGGCAATCAGCCCCAGCATTTT. Its translation: CASSTGGNQPQHF.

This chain uses TRBV28 with TRBJ1-5, with D perhaps TRBD1 (5 bases). Trimming stripped 4 bases from V and 8 bases from J, with 24 bases between. Germline V gives CDR1 MDHEN, CDR2 SYDVKM. The CDR3 has 17 residues. The CDR3 region has the DNA TGTGCCAGCAGTTGGGGGAGTCGGACTCCGAGGATCGAGCCCCAGCATTTT. Amino acid sequence: CASSWGSRTPRIEPQHF.

Details on this clone: Other DNA sequences in this specimen translate into the identical CDR3. The rearrangement joins TRBV19 to TRBJ2-3; D gene uncertain. The germline V gene has CDR1 LNHDA and CDR2 SQIVND (reference sequence). The CDR3 totals 13 residues. Trimming pared 1 base from V and 1 base from J, leaving 3 bases between. CDR3 loop: CASSIAGTDTQYF. CDR3 DNA: TGTGCCAGTAGTATAGCGGGCACAGATACGCAGTATTTT.

The chain has TRBV19 and TRBJ1-2, with D unresolved. Trimming took off 5 bases at V and 5 bases at J, with 15 bases between the two ends. Germline V gene data show CDR1 as LNHDA and CDR2 as SQIVND (reference sequence). The CDR3 is made up of 14 amino acids. The CDR3 loop reads CASSPALAAYGYTF. The CDR3 nucleotides read TGTGCCAGTAGTCCGGCACTGGCGGCATATGGCTACACCTTC.

The J gene is TRBJ2-3, the V gene TRBV23-1, with a possible D match to TRBD1 (6 bases). TRBV23-1 is given ORF status, its function remaining uncertain. CDR3 size: 14 residues. Trimming stripped 6 bases from V and 2 bases from J, with 12 bases between. CDR3 coding DNA: TGCGCCAGCAGACCCACAGGGTCCACAGATACGCAGTATTTT. Translation gives CASRPTGSTDTQYF.

J is TRBJ2-5 and V is TRBV9; D not resolved. Germline V gene data show CDR1 as SGDLS and CDR2 as YYNGEE. CDR3 size: 16 residues. The germline V and J ends were trimmed by 0 bases and 5 bases, with 17 bases remaining between them. CDR3 DNA: TGTGCCAGCAGCGTAGGGGTGGAGAAGGGTTATGAGACCCAGTACTTC. Translation: CASSVGVEKGYETQYF.

The rearrangement uses TRBV4-1 and TRBJ1-4, with D possibly TRBD1 on 5 matching bases. Trimming left V 5 bases short and J 8 bases short, with 15 bases between. Germline lookup yields CDR1 MGHRA and CDR2 YSYEKL. CDR3 length: 14 residues. The CDR3 nucleotides are TGCGCCAGCAGCTTAACAGGAGTAGAGGAAAAACTGTTTTTT. Residues: CASSLTGVEEKLFF.

In DNA form, the CDR3 reads TGTGCCAGCAGCCCGGGACAGGATAACTATGGCTACACCTTC. Translating it yields CASSPGQDNYGYTF. The rearrangement uses TRBV5-4 and TRBJ1-2, with 8 bases fitting TRBD1. Germline trimming cut 4 bases from V and 1 base from J; bases unmatched to any gene: 3. Germline assignment: CDR1 SGHNT and CDR2 YYREEE (reference sequence). CDR3 size: 14 residues.

The rearrangement uses TRBV28 and TRBJ1-3, with D possibly being TRBD1 (6 bases). The CDR3 has 15 residues. The V and J ends lost 3 bases and 3 bases respectively, with 12 bases between them. The germline CDR1 and CDR2 sequences are MDHEN and SYDVKM. The CDR3 spells CASSFGGQFGNTIYF. The CDR3 bases are TGTGCCAGCAGTTTCGGGGGGCAGTTTGGAAACACCATATATTTT.

This clone has just one count. The V call is TRBV30, the J call TRBJ1-2; no definite D call. Trimming removed 1 base at V and 3 bases at J, with 15 bases between. CDR1 is GTSNPN and CDR2 is SVGIG in the germline V gene (reference sequence). The CDR3 runs to 15 residues. CDR3 coding DNA: TGTGCCTGGAGTGCGATGGGGATCTCGGACTATGGCTACACCTTC. As protein: CAWSAMGISDYGYTF. Variable domain in full (rest from reference TRBV30 and TRBJ1-2): SQTIHQWPATLVQPVGSPLSLECTVEGTSNPNLYWYRQAAGRGLQLLFYSVGIGQISSEVPQNLSASRPQDRQFILSSKKLLLSDSGFYLCAWSAMGISDYGYTFGSGTRLTVV.

Points on this clone: Distinct nucleotide sequences in the sample also encode this CDR3. This sequence joins TRBV7-2 and TRBJ2-1; D not certain. The germline CDR1 and CDR2 sequences are SGHTA and FQGNSA. V gave up 0 bases and J gave up 4 bases, with 4 bases separating them. The CDR3 covers 13 residues. CDR3 sequence reads: CASSLATYNEQFF. CDR3 nucleotide sequence: TGTGCCAGCAGCTTAGCCACTTACAATGAGCAGTTCTTC.

The sample holds one count of this clone. This chain uses TRBV10-3 with TRBJ2-3; a weak D match, TRBD2 (6 bases). Per the germline V gene, CDR1 is ENHRY and CDR2 is SYGVKD. The CDR3 has 15 residues. Trimming cost V 4 bases and J 2 bases, with 13 bases left between them. The CDR3 sequence: CAISAPGLSTDTQYF. The CDR3 DNA is TGTGCCATCAGTGCCCCGGGACTGTCCACAGATACGCAGTATTTT.

As for this clone: The same CDR3 also results from other DNA sequences found in this sample. J is TRBJ2-7 and V is TRBV10-3; D is unresolved. The germline V gene encodes CDR1 ENHRY and CDR2 SYGVKD. Trimming removed 3 bases from V and 0 bases from J, with 3 bases in between. This CDR3 is 12 amino acids long. The CDR3 loop reads CAISESSYEQYF. The CDR3 nucleotides are TGTGCCATCAGTGAAAGCTCCTACGAGCAGTACTTC.

The chain employs TRBV4-1 and TRBJ1-3, with D possibly TRBD1 on 5 matching bases. CDR3 length equals 13 residues. The V gene's germline CDR1 is MGHRA and CDR2 YSYEKL. The V gene lost 3 bases and the J gene lost 8 bases, with 11 bases spanning the gap. The CDR3 nucleotides read TGCGCCAGCAGCCAGGACCCGGGGGACACCATATATTTT. Protein sequence: CASSQDPGDTIYF.

The V call is TRBV6-5, the J call TRBJ2-7; a weak D match, TRBD2 (6 bases). The CDR3 spans 14 residues. Trimming shortened V by 5 bases and J by 3 bases, and 14 bases separated the two germline ends. CDR1 MNHEY and CDR2 SVGAGI come from the germline V gene. The CDR3 is CASSRARGVYEQYF. The CDR3 coding sequence is TGTGCCAGCAGTAGGGCTCGCGGGGTCTACGAGCAGTACTTC.

The rearrangement joins TRBV5-1 to TRBJ2-5; TRBD2 matches 7 bases. Trimming cost V 4 bases and J 4 bases; bases outside gene matches: 7. The CDR3 loop spans 14 amino acids. Germline V CDR1 and CDR2: SGHRS, YFSETQ. The DNA of the CDR3 is TGCGCCAGCAGCCGCGGGGGAAGGGGAGAGACCCAGTACTTC. This gives the protein CASSRGGRGETQYF.

This chain links TRBV27 with TRBJ2-5; no definite D call. Germline CDR1 MNHEY, CDR2 SMNVEV (reference sequence). Trimming left V 6 bases short and J 5 bases short, with 16 bases between. This CDR3 contains 14 residues. This CDR3 reads CASSRPGGVETQYF. The CDR3 bases are TGTGCCAGCAGCCGACCCGGTGGAGTTGAGACCCAGTACTTC.

A single count supports this clone. This chain uses TRBV7-2 with TRBJ1-1; perhaps TRBD1 as D (6 bases). The CDR3 is 17 amino acids. Germline-derived CDR1 and CDR2 are SGHTA and FQGNSA. V was pared by 5 bases and J by 5 bases, with 24 bases between. The CDR3 is CASSRHPLLRGMTEAFF. The CDR3 DNA is TGTGCCAGCAGCCGACATCCCCTTCTAAGGGGGATGACTGAAGCTTTCTTT.

The chain joins TRBV11-2 to TRBJ2-7, with TRBD1 identical over 9 bases. V lost 1 base and J lost 5; bases outside the gene matches: 9. Germline CDR1 reads SGHAT; CDR2 reads FQNNGV. The CDR3 has 16 residues. As DNA, the CDR3 is TGTGCCAGCAGCTTAGTGGGACAGGGAAAGACCCACGAGCAGTACTTC. Translation: CASSLVGQGKTHEQYF.

In DNA form, the CDR3 reads TGTGCCAGTAGTATAGATAGTTTTTCCGGGGAGCTGTTTTTT. It codes for CASSIDSFSGELFF. The rearrangement uses TRBV19 and TRBJ2-2; D gene ambiguous. The CDR3 totals 14 residues. V was trimmed by 0 bases and J by 6 bases, leaving 8 bases between them. Germline V gene data show CDR1 as LNHDA and CDR2 as SQIVND (reference sequence).

V usage is TRBV16 and J usage is TRBJ2-2, with 8 nucleotides matching TRBD1. V shed 4 bases and J 4 bases; nucleotides not matched to a gene: 5. The CDR3 length is 15 residues. Germline CDR1 reads KGHSY; CDR2 reads FQNENV. The CDR3 DNA sequence: TGTGCCAGCAGCCCGACAGGGGCGAGCACCGGGGAGCTGTTTTTT. Amino acids: CASSPTGASTGELFF.

The chain employs TRBV19 and TRBJ2-1, with D unclear. The CDR3 has 14 amino acids. CDR1 and CDR2 from the germline V gene are LNHDA and SQIVND (reference sequence). The V and J ends lost 5 bases and 0 bases respectively, with 8 bases between them. This CDR3 reads CASSLQASYNEQFF. The CDR3, as DNA: TGTGCCAGTAGTCTGCAGGCCTCCTACAATGAGCAGTTCTTC.

This clone was picked up one time. This chain uses TRBV29-1 with TRBJ2-7; 10 nucleotides align to TRBD1. CDR3 length: 13 amino acids. Germline V lookup: CDR1 SQVTM, CDR2 ANQGSEA. Losses at the gene ends were 5 bases for V and 5 bases for J; bases not matched to a gene: 6. The CDR3 reads CSVQPTGGHEQYF. DNA of the CDR3: TGCAGCGTTCAACCGACAGGGGGCCACGAGCAGTACTTC.